What follows are 21 T cell receptor beta chains derived from one specimen sequenced in a study of blood T cells in healthy people across ages. Through a sample-barcoded 5' primer and a J-beta primer mix, a second PCR was run for about 7 to 12 cycles. TCRdb reanalysed the 5' RACE reads using MiXCR and keeps one entry per CDR3 protein. The sample lists approximately 940,000 distinct CDR3 sequences, roughly 48% seen once, with 13% in the top ten. The source material was blood. These receptors came from a man under 40 in good health.

This clonotype came up a few times. The chain combines TRBV28 with TRBJ2-5; 9 nucleotides agree with TRBD1. CDR3 length equals 13 residues. Germline CDR1 reads MDHEN; CDR2 reads SYDVKM. V gave up 11 bases and J gave up 1 base; unmatched junction bases: 5. This CDR3 reads CALGQGPQETQYF. For the CDR3, the DNA is TGTGCCCTGGGACAGGGCCCCCAAGAGACCCAGTACTTC.

This rearrangement joins TRBV7-2 to TRBJ1-2; D gene unclear. The V end lost 1 base, the J end lost 3 bases, and 12 bases lay between the germline ends. Germline V gives CDR1 SGHTA, CDR2 FQGNSA. The CDR3 is made up of 15 amino acids. CDR3 region: CASSLGIGIYYGYTF. The CDR3, as DNA: TGTGCCAGCAGCTTAGGAATAGGAATTTACTATGGCTACACCTTC.

This clonotype was seen once. A much larger clone lies a single base off, so this may be a read error. V and J are TRBV12-3 or TRBV12-4 and TRBJ2-4, with D unclear. Deletions cut 3 bases from V and 5 bases from J, with 8 bases between. CDR3 length: 13 residues. CDR3 protein: CASSLGDQNIQYF. The CDR3 DNA sequence: TGTGCCAGCAGTTTGGGCGACCAAAACATTCAGTACTTC.

V and J are TRBV20-1 and TRBJ2-4; 12 bases match TRBD2. This CDR3 has 19 residues. Germline assignment: CDR1 DFQATT and CDR2 SNEGSKA (reference sequence). Unmatched junction bases numbered 9, after V lost 0 bases and J lost 0 bases. CDR3 sequence reads: CSARDQLAGGVLAKNIQYF. DNA for the CDR3: TGCAGTGCTAGAGATCAGCTAGCGGGGGGGGTGCTAGCCAAAAACATTCAGTACTTC.

This clonotype was seen only once. This chain uses TRBV7-3 with TRBJ2-1; no clear D. The assigned J gene may be wrong: the sequence end matches TRBJ2-7 better. Germline CDR1 reads SGHTA; CDR2 reads FQGTGA. This CDR3 has 14 amino acids. The CDR3 bases are TGTGCCAGCAGCTTTCAGCCGGGCCACAATGAGCAGTACTTC. As protein: CASSFQPGHNEQYF.

This clonotype was observed a handful of times. The V and J genes are TRBV9 and TRBJ2-3; 13 positions agree with TRBD2. The CDR3 runs to 18 residues. Germline V CDR1 and CDR2: SGDLS, YYNGEE. V lost 0 bases, J lost 8 bases, and 12 bases stayed unmatched. Here the CDR3 reads CASSVAGTSGTGLGTQYF. CDR3 in DNA: TGTGCCAGCAGCGTAGCTGGGACTAGCGGGACCGGCCTGGGTACGCAGTATTTT.

The chain recombines TRBV7-2 with TRBJ1-5; 7 bases match TRBD1. Trimming cost V 5 bases and J 0 bases; bases outside gene matches: 7. This CDR3 has 16 amino acids. The V gene's germline CDR1 is SGHTA and CDR2 FQGNSA. The CDR3 reads CASSPGTATSNQPQHF. DNA of the CDR3: TGTGCCAGCAGCCCGGGGACAGCTACTAGCAATCAGCCCCAGCATTTT.

The V and J genes are TRBV20-1 and TRBJ2-7, with D perhaps matching TRBD2 (6 bases). The J call is doubtful: the DNA matches TRBJ2-5 better. The V gene's germline CDR1 is DFQATT and CDR2 SNEGSKA (reference sequence). The CDR3 is made up of 13 amino acids. The CDR3, as DNA: TGCAGTGCGCCGACTAGGCCAAAAGAGACCCAGTACTTC. Translation gives CSAPTRPKETQYF.

The V gene is TRBV20-1, the J gene TRBJ2-1; possibly TRBD1 for D (6 bases). Trimming took off 0 bases at V and 5 bases at J, with 20 bases between the two ends. This CDR3 contains 17 residues. CDR1 is DFQATT, CDR2 SNEGSKA, per germline (reference sequence). CDR3 sequence: CSARDDRRNPSDNEQFF. The CDR3, as DNA: TGCAGTGCTAGAGATGACAGGAGGAACCCAAGTGACAATGAGCAGTTCTTC.

This clonotype was detected only a few times. The rearrangement links TRBV7-2 to TRBJ1-4, with D unresolved. Germline loops: CDR1 SGHTA, CDR2 FQGNSA. The CDR3 sequence is 21 residues long. Trimming left V 5 bases short and J 0 bases short, with 28 bases between. The CDR3 region has the DNA TGTGCCAGCAGCCTATGGGCTAAAAACCACGGGAAGGTCACAACTAATGAAAAACTGTTTTTT. It translates to CASSLWAKNHGKVTTNEKLFF. Together with reference TRBV7-2 and TRBJ1-4, the CDR3 gives the full variable domain: GAGVSQSPSNKVTEKGKDVELRCDPISGHTALYWYRQSLGQGLEFLIYFQGNSAPDKSGLPSDRFSAERTGGSVSTLTIQRTQQEDSAVYLCASSLWAKNHGKVTTNEKLFFGSGTQLSVL.

This clonotype was seen a single time. The chain is built from TRBV20-1 and TRBJ2-3, with D possibly matching TRBD1 (6 bases). Germline loops: CDR1 DFQATT, CDR2 SNEGSKA (reference sequence). The CDR3 has 14 residues. Trimming left V 5 bases short and J 3 bases short, with 15 bases between. The CDR3 loop is CSASRQAVTDTQYF. CDR3 DNA: TGCAGTGCTTCTCGACAGGCAGTAACAGATACGCAGTATTTT.

The chain has TRBV7-9 and TRBJ2-1; D perhaps matches TRBD1 (6 bases). Trimming took 5 bases from V and 1 from J, leaving 21 bases between them. This CDR3 is built from 18 residues. The germline CDR1 and CDR2 sequences are SEHNR and FQNEAQ (reference sequence). CDR3 sequence (DNA): TGTGCCAGCAGCCCTGCCAGGGGCGAAAGGGTTTCCTACAATGAGCAGTTCTTC. Its protein product is CASSPARGERVSYNEQFF.

The gene calls are TRBV30 and TRBJ1-1; D is possibly TRBD1 (6 bases). Trimming left V 4 bases short and J 2 bases short, with 11 bases between. The CDR3 spans 13 residues. Germline CDR1 GTSNPN, CDR2 SVGIG (reference sequence). CDR3 residues: CAWTLQGNTEAFF. The CDR3 DNA sequence: TGTGCCTGGACCTTACAGGGTAACACTGAAGCTTTCTTT.

This clonotype was counted between two and nine times. The CDR3 loop is CASSWGQGANQPQHF. Written as DNA, the CDR3 is TGTGCCAGCAGTTGGGGGCAGGGAGCTAATCAGCCCCAGCATTTT. The chain is built from TRBV27 and TRBJ1-5, with D perhaps matching TRBD1 (6 bases). Germline CDR1 and CDR2: MNHEY and SMNVEV (reference sequence). Trimming took 4 bases from V and 4 from J, leaving 14 bases between them. This CDR3 is built from 15 residues.

The V gene is TRBV20-1, the J gene TRBJ1-5; D not certain. CDR1 and CDR2 (germline): DFQATT, SNEGSKA (reference sequence). V was trimmed by 0 bases and J by 2 bases, leaving 20 bases between them. This CDR3 comprises 18 residues. The CDR3 protein is CSARETGVGSLRNQPQHF. CDR3 nucleotides: TGCAGTGCTAGAGAGACGGGTGTGGGCAGCCTTCGCAATCAGCCCCAGCATTTT.

This chain uses TRBV5-1 with TRBJ2-3; D tentatively reads TRBD1 or TRBD2 (5 bases each). Germline lookup yields CDR1 SGHRS and CDR2 YFSETQ. V dropped 0 bases and J dropped 0 bases, with 14 bases sitting between them. The CDR3 covers 17 residues. CDR3 DNA: TGCGCCAGCAGCTTGGTTCGGGACGCCATCAGCACAGATACGCAGTATTTT. This translates into CASSLVRDAISTDTQYF.

This clonotype came up a few times. CDR3 DNA sequence: TGCGCCAGCAGGGAAACAGGGTTTAACACAGATACGCAGTATTTT. This gives the protein CASRETGFNTDTQYF. The rearrangement joins TRBV5-1 to TRBJ2-3; D perhaps matches TRBD1 (6 bases). In germline, CDR1 is SGHRS, CDR2 YFSETQ. V shed 5 bases and J shed 2 bases, with 15 bases lying between them. The CDR3 extends over 15 amino acids.

V usage is TRBV25-1 and J usage is TRBJ1-4, with 9 bases lining up with TRBD1. The CDR3 covers 15 residues. Per the germline V gene, CDR1 is MGHDK and CDR2 is SYGVNS. The V gene end was trimmed by 2 bases and the J gene end by 8 bases; junction bases not matched to a gene: 6. The CDR3 is CASSETGGIGEKLFF. The CDR3 region has the DNA TGTGCCAGCAGTGAAACAGGGGGCATCGGGGAAAAACTGTTTTTT.

The chain has TRBV29-1 and TRBJ1-6; D uncertain. The CDR3 runs 13 residues. Trimming pared 4 bases from V and 4 bases from J, leaving 8 bases between. The germline CDR1 and CDR2 sequences are SQVTM and ANQGSEA. The CDR3 region has the DNA TGCAGCGTTGCTCGGGGTTATAATTCACCCCTCCACTTT. It translates to CSVARGYNSPLHF.

This clonotype was found a few times. The chain carries TRBV7-2 and TRBJ1-2; 9 positions match TRBD1. The V segment lost 2 bases and the J segment 6 bases; nucleotides outside the gene matches: 10. CDR1 is SGHTA and CDR2 is FQGNSA in the germline V gene. The CDR3 has 16 residues. CDR3 in DNA: TGTGCCAGCAGCTTAAGTCCTCGACAGGGGGATCATGGCTACACCTTC. Translation: CASSLSPRQGDHGYTF.

This clonotype has at least ten counts. The junction departs from germline at one end; a sequencing error may be responsible. The genes are TRBV3-1 and TRBJ2-7; a possible D gene is TRBD1 (6 bases). Germline CDR1 is LGHDT and CDR2 is YNNKEL (reference sequence). The CDR3 runs to 11 residues. CDR3 bases: TGCGCCAGCAGCCAGGGGCACGAGCAGTACTTC. This translates into CASSQGHEQYF.